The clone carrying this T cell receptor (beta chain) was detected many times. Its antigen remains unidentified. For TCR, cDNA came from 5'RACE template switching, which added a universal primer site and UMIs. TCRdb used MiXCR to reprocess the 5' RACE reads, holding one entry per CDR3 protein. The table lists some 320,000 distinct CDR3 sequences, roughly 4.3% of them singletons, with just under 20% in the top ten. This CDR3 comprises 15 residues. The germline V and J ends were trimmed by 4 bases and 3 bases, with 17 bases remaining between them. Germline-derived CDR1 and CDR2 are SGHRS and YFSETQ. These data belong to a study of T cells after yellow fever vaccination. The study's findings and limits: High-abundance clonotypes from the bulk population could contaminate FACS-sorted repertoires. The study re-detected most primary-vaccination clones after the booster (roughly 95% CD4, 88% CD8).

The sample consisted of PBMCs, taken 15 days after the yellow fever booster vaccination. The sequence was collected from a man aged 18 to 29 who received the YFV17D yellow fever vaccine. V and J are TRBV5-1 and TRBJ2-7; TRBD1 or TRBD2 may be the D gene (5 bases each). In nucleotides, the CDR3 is TGCGCCAGCAGCCTGGGATGGGGGTCCATCTACGAGCAGTACTTC. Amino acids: CASSLGWGSIYEQYF.